The present entry profiles one TCR beta chain with its context. In its sample, this clonotype was seen many times. What this receptor recognizes is not known. No clone much larger than this one lies a single base away; base qualities are absent. This sample is part of a study of human T cells and chemical hapten exposure (dated by TCRdb to the early 2020s). Concerning the study at large: For sensitization, 2% DPC in acetone was applied to a 2 cm by 2 cm area of upper inner arm skin. Blood samples were taken from patients before sensitization (week 0) and at 2, 6 and about 24 weeks after DPC sensitization. Twenty-nine alopecia patients gave blood for TCR sequencing at one to four time points (pre-sensitization, 2, 6 and 24 weeks). Patch testing on the upper back used Finn chambers containing 0.01% DPC, with scoring done after 6 days according to International Contact Dermatitis Research Group standards. Throughout the approximately 22-week study period, patients were also given weekly therapeutic DPC doses on the scalp. The patient cohort, mostly female, included alopecia areata with under or over 50% scalp involvement, alopecia totalis and alopecia universalis. The study tracked peripheral blood TCR repertoire changes in vivo during primary and secondary sensitization to the hapten diphenylcyclopropenone (DPC) in alopecia patients. Libraries were pooled for sequencing, and variation in per-sample TCR yields was attributed mainly to small differences in library volumes within the pool.

The library was obtained by RACE. Reads for this sample came from a NextSeq 500. During library preparation, unique molecular identifiers were attached to individual cDNA molecules so that TCRs could be counted in a quantitative, reproducible way. From each blood RNA sample, both TCR alpha and TCR beta chains were sequenced. The authors' analysis ran thus. A median of roughly 100,000 TCRs per sample was observed, with a range of 23,224 to 690,600. V, J and CDR3 annotation of the TCR reads was carried out using the Decombinator software suite. For PS versus PT1 abundance plots, all samples were subsampled to the same number of TCRs (28,000). TCRs were defined as expanded if absent before sensitization and observed at least eight times at the 2-week time point. The raw public reads went through TCRdb reprocessing: fastp at Q25, MiXCR clone calling, in-frame beta chains kept. Each entry merges the rows of one CDR3 protein and shows their most common DNA and genes. TCRdb assigned the V and J calls; the authors' analysis was not used. Counted in this sample were approximately 57,000 distinct CDR3 sequences; 9% to 9.5% of them appeared once. In total, the top ten clones hold more than 10% of the sample.

Results the study describes overall, beyond this receptor: Expanded TCRs formed significantly more large CDR3 similarity clusters than pre-sensitization or healthy control sets, consistent with antigen-driven responses. After repeated subsampling, the strength of the expansion versus patch-test correlation and the threshold at which it became significant changed. Alopecia, a presumed autoimmune disease, was present in all patients, so the immune response of the patients might differ from that of healthy individuals. Patch test score correlated positively with the number of PT1 expanded TCRs, reaching significance at thresholds 8, 16 and 32 but not at 4. DPC sensitization did not change how many TCRs were above 1 in 1000 frequency, and no evidence was found of alterations in global repertoire structure.

Sample time point, as interpreted from the label and publication: patch test 1, 2 weeks after DPC sensitization. What this sample's treatment or condition label stands for: therapeutic diphenylcyclopropenone sensitization with weekly scalp DPC. Blood at each patch-test visit was drawn before the patch test was applied. Eligible patients were aged 18 to 70, diagnosed with alopecia, deemed suitable for DPC therapy, and excluded if pregnant. Unfractionated whole blood was collected in Tempus Blood RNA tubes, and total RNA was extracted from that blood. This specimen consisted of whole blood, obtained in connection with sensitization to the hapten diphenylcyclopropenone (DPC). This clonotype originated in a woman aged 40 to 49 with alopecia areata. Some clones in this sample may be carry-over from other donors' samples.

This receptor has the CDR3 CASSLGTGYIQYF. The bases read TGCGCCAGCAGCCTAGGGACAGGGTACATTCAGTACTTC. Here the chain combines TRBV5-1 and TRBJ2-4; 9 middle bases align to TRBD1. V is pruned by 4 bases and J by 8 bases, leaving 4 bases of the junction without a gene match. The germline V gene provides CDR1 SGHRS and CDR2 YFSETQ. The CDR3, cysteine through phenylalanine, is 13 amino acids long. The only DNA kept is the CDR3, 39 bases in frame from the first base.